One and the same sample provided the 14 T cell receptor beta chains below, sequenced in a study of cytomegalovirus exposure and HLA in healthy donors. PCR primers comprised 60 Vbeta and 13 Jbeta primers. Generated by immunoSEQ multiplex PCR, the TCRdb table keeps only in-frame clones and is missing some. The table lists under 130,000 clones, roughly three quarters of them singletons. The sequencing input was PBMCs. These receptors were collected from a woman aged 18 to 35 in good health and CMV-seropositive.

V gene TRBV9 combines with J gene TRBJ1-3; tentatively, D is TRBD1 (5 bases). Between the trimmed V and J ends, which lost 3 bases and 0 bases, there was a span of 13 bases. This CDR3 contains 16 residues. CDR1 is SGDLS and CDR2 is YYNGEE in the germline V gene. In DNA form, the CDR3 reads TGTGCCAGCAGCGGACGACGGGACTACTCTGGAAACACCATATATTTT. Amino acid sequence: CASSGRRDYSGNTIYF. Combining the CDR3 with reference TRBV9 and TRBJ1-3 gives the whole variable domain DSGVTQTPKHLITATGQRVTLRCSPRSGDLSVYWYQQSLDQGLQFLIQYYNGEERAKGNILERFSAQQFPDLHSELNLSSLELGDSALYFCASSGRRDYSGNTIYFGEGSWLTVV.

This clone was recorded once. This chain uses TRBV28 with TRBJ2-7; D is unclear. CDR1 MDHEN and CDR2 SYDVKM come from the germline V gene. The CDR3 extends over 13 amino acids. Deletions cut 3 bases from V and 0 bases from J, with 6 bases between. The CDR3 region is CASSFSLSYEQYF. The DNA for the CDR3 is TGTGCCAGCAGTTTCTCCCTCTCCTACGAGCAGTACTTC.

This clone was counted between two and nine times. The V and J genes are TRBV4-2 and TRBJ2-1, with 8 bases matching TRBD2. This CDR3 spans 16 amino acids. Germline V gives CDR1 LGHNA, CDR2 YNFKEQ. V lost 0 bases, J lost 4 bases, and 5 bases stayed unmatched. DNA for the CDR3: TGTGCCAGCAGCCAAGATTTGGGGACTAGGTACAATGAGCAGTTCTTC. Its protein product is CASSQDLGTRYNEQFF.

The rearrangement uses TRBV6-6 and TRBJ2-1; D perhaps matches TRBD1 (5 bases). Germline-derived CDR1 and CDR2 are MNHNY and SVGAGI (reference sequence). Trimming left V 7 bases short and J 8 bases short, with 18 bases between. There are 14 residues in the CDR3. CDR3 amino acids: CASKQDDNFYEQFF. The CDR3 DNA is TGTGCCAGCAAACAGGACGATAACTTCTATGAGCAGTTCTTC.

The DNA for the CDR3 is TGTGCCAGCAGTGACAGGGTGTGGTCACCCCTCCACTTT. Its translation: CASSDRVWSPLHF. The V call is TRBV25-1, the J call TRBJ1-6; tentatively, D is TRBD1 (5 bases). The germline gives CDR1 MGHDK, CDR2 SYGVNS. CDR3 size: 13 residues. The V and J ends lost 3 bases and 10 bases respectively, with 10 bases between them.

This rearrangement joins TRBV5-1 to TRBJ2-5; TRBD2 matches at 11 bases. V shed 2 bases, J shed 5 bases, and the junction held 5 bases outside the gene matches. CDR1 is SGHRS, CDR2 YFSETQ, per germline. The length of the CDR3 is 15 residues. CDR3 region: CASSFTSGSVETQYF. The CDR3 bases are TGCGCCAGCAGCTTTACTAGCGGGAGTGTGGAGACCCAGTACTTC.

J is TRBJ2-7 and V is TRBV7-2; 9 positions match TRBD2. J was trimmed by 2 bases and V by 5 bases; bases with no gene match: 16. There are 18 residues in the CDR3. Germline CDR1 is SGHTA and CDR2 is FQGNSA. The CDR3: CASSPLLWARGRAYEQYF. The CDR3 DNA is TGTGCCAGCAGCCCACTCCTCTGGGCTCGCGGGAGGGCCTACGAGCAGTACTTC.

V gene TRBV5-1 combines with J gene TRBJ1-2; 9 nucleotides align to TRBD1. Germline CDR1 is SGHRS and CDR2 is YFSETQ. The V and J ends lost 4 bases and 5 bases, in that order; junction bases with no gene match: 6. The CDR3 runs 14 residues. CDR3 nucleotide sequence: TGCGCCAGCAGCACGGGACAGGGAAATTATGGCTACACCTTC. Amino acid sequence: CASSTGQGNYGYTF.

The chain is built from TRBV21-1 and TRBJ2-7; TRBD1 is taken as the D call from the table, unchecked against the DNA. TRBV21-1 has pseudogene status. The CDR3 extends over 15 amino acids. CDR3 loop: CASSLGQGISYEQYF. CDR3 in DNA: TGTGCCAGCAGCCTCGGACAGGGAATCTCCTACGAGCAGTACTTC.

The CDR3 here is CASSPAEGAPYEQYF. The CDR3 region has the DNA TGCGCCAGCAGCCCGGCGGAGGGGGCTCCCTACGAGCAGTACTTC. The V and J genes are TRBV5-1 and TRBJ2-7, with D possibly TRBD1 on 7 matching bases. V dropped 4 bases and J dropped 2 bases, with 16 bases sitting between them. Germline CDR1 is SGHRS and CDR2 is YFSETQ. There are 15 residues in the CDR3.

The J gene is TRBJ1-5, the V gene TRBV19; no clear D. Germline lookup yields CDR1 LNHDA and CDR2 SQIVND (reference sequence). Deletions cut 6 bases from V and 15 bases from J, with 15 bases between. This CDR3 spans 11 amino acids. This CDR3 is CASSNRESRHF. The CDR3 nucleotides read TGTGCCAGTAGCAACAGAGAGTCGAGGCATTTT.

This clone appeared a few times. The J gene is TRBJ1-2, the V gene TRBV7-2; weak D call: TRBD1 (5 bases). The CDR3 spans 13 residues. The ends were cut back, 8 bases at V and 8 bases at J, with 18 bases in the middle. Germline lookup yields CDR1 SGHTA and CDR2 FQGNSA. The CDR3 loop reads CASRIGGGMGYTF. In DNA form, the CDR3 reads TGTGCCAGCCGAATCGGGGGGGGTATGGGCTACACCTTC.

The chain employs TRBV2 and TRBJ2-3, with D tentatively TRBD2 (5 bases). Trimming removed 7 bases at V and 7 bases at J, with 6 bases between. The CDR3 consists of 10 residues. In germline, CDR1 is SNHLY, CDR2 FYNNEI. The CDR3 nucleotides read TGTGCCAGCAACGGGAATACGCAGTATTTT. It codes for CASNGNTQYF.

V and J are TRBV5-5 and TRBJ2-5; D perhaps matches TRBD2 (5 bases). CDR3 length: 14 residues. Germline CDR1 reads SGHKS; CDR2 reads YYEKEE (reference sequence). Trimming pared 0 bases from V and 1 base from J, leaving 7 bases between. CDR3 coding DNA: TGTGCCAGCAGCTTGGCGAGCGGCCAAGAGACCCAGTACTTC. Amino acids: CASSLASGQETQYF.